Listed below are T cell receptor beta chains from one sample, sequenced in a study of blood T cell repertoires in COVID-19. Assay: immunoSEQ multiplex PCR; the TCRdb copy retains only in-frame clones and omits some. The sample has roughly 150,000 clones, around 75% seen once. Sequencing was done on a sample of peripheral blood. Source of these receptors: an elderly woman with acute or convalescent COVID-19. Both conserved end residues are part of each CDR3. A D gene is named only where the DNA matches it firmly. The size field is filled for only some rows; it gives once, few, many or a size class.

j_call clone_size v_call d_call cdr3_aa cdr3_nt
TRBJ2-7 - TRBV7-9 TRBD2 CASSRLAGGYEQYF TGTGCCAGCAGTCGACTAGCGGGAGGCTACGAGCAGTACTTC
TRBJ2-1 - TRBV21-1 - CASSKWLANNEQFF TGTGCCAGCAGCAAATGGCTAGCGAACAATGAGCAGTTCTTC
TRBJ2-3 - TRBV7-8 TRBD2 CASSPPGGTDTQYF TGTGCCAGCAGCCCCCCGGGGGGAACAGATACGCAGTATTTT
TRBJ1-4 - TRBV6-1 TRBD1 CASSDISPTATGGGEKLFF TGTGCCAGCAGTGATATAAGTCCCACCGCGACAGGGGGCGGCGAAAAACTGTTTTTT
TRBJ2-1 once TRBV18 TRBD2 CASSPLQETSGSRLNEQFF TGTGCCAGCTCACCCCTTCAGGAGACTAGCGGGAGTAGGTTAAATGAGCAGTTCTTC
TRBJ2-1 few TRBV5-1 TRBD2 CASSLVAGVSYNEQFF TGCGCCAGCAGCTTGGTAGCGGGGGTGTCCTACAATGAGCAGTTCTTC
TRBJ2-5 - TRBV23-1 - CASSPPTTKAHQETQYF TGCGCCAGCAGCCCACCGACGACAAAGGCGCACCAAGAGACCCAGTACTTC
TRBJ2-3 - TRBV20-1 TRBD2 CSASDAGTSDRNTQYF TGCAGTGCTAGTGACGCGGGGACTAGTGATCGAAATACGCAGTATTTT
TRBJ2-6 once TRBV11-2 TRBD1 CASSLWTGAMSSGANVLTF TGTGCCAGCAGCCTTTGGACAGGGGCTATGAGCTCTGGGGCCAACGTCCTGACTTTC
TRBJ1-1 - TRBV20-1 - CSASQNTEAFF TGCAGTGCTAGTCAGAACACTGAAGCTTTCTTT
TRBJ2-1 once TRBV7-3 TRBD1 CASSLRQGAYNEQFF TGTGCCAGCAGCTTAAGACAGGGGGCTTACAATGAGCAGTTCTTC
TRBJ2-1 once TRBV19 TRBD2 CASSIGLAKFNEQFF TGTGCCAGTAGTATCGGACTAGCGAAGTTCAATGAGCAGTTCTTC
TRBJ2-1 - TRBV5-1 TRBD1 CATTSGTGGIEQFF TGCGCCACTACCTCCGGGACAGGGGGAATCGAGCAGTTCTTC
TRBJ2-5 few TRBV5-1 TRBD2 CASSFSGGRRETQYF TGCGCCAGCAGCTTTTCGGGCGGGAGGAGGGAGACCCAGTACTTC
TRBJ2-7 - TRBV4-1 TRBD2 CASSYWIAGVYEQYF TGCGCCAGCAGCTATTGGATAGCGGGGGTATACGAGCAGTACTTC
TRBJ1-3 - TRBV3-1/TRBV3-2 - CASSHSGAGNTIYF TGTGCCAGCAGCCACAGCGGGGCTGGAAACACCATATATTTT
TRBJ1-2 - TRBV10-2 TRBD1 CASRTGTAYGYTF TGCGCCAGCAGGACCGGGACAGCCTATGGCTACACCTTC
TRBJ2-5 - TRBV9 TRBD2 CASSVVGTMETQYF TGTGCCAGCAGCGTAGTAGGGACTATGGAGACCCAGTACTTC
TRBJ2-5 - TRBV29-1 - CSVGQDQETQYF TGCAGCGTTGGGCAGGATCAAGAGACCCAGTACTTC
TRBJ2-5 few TRBV12-3/TRBV12-4 - CASMTSEEETQYF TGTGCCAGCATGACCAGCGAAGAAGAGACCCAGTACTTC
TRBJ1-2 - TRBV5-1 TRBD1 CASSPQGQGLYGYTF TGCGCCAGCAGCCCCCAGGGACAGGGGCTGTATGGCTACACCTTC
TRBJ2-6 - TRBV5-1 - CASSFGRGSSGANVLTF TGCGCCAGCAGCTTCGGCCGGGGGAGCTCTGGGGCCAACGTCCTGACTTTC
TRBJ1-4 - TRBV19 TRBD1 CATGRGQDEKLFF TGTGCCACCGGAAGGGGGCAAGATGAAAAACTGTTTTTT
TRBJ1-2 - TRBV21-1 - CASSKVEREGGYTF TGTGCCAGCAGCAAAGTCGAGCGAGAGGGCGGCTACACCTTC
TRBJ1-1 - TRBV4-1 TRBD1 CASSRRRGTGGDWDTEAFF TGCGCCAGCAGCCGGAGAAGGGGGACAGGGGGCGATTGGGACACTGAAGCTTTCTTT
TRBJ2-1 - TRBV28 - CAARRDSYNEQFF TGTGCCGCCCGCAGGGACTCCTACAATGAGCAGTTCTTC
TRBJ2-1 - TRBV5-5 TRBD1 CASSSRGNYNEQFF TGTGCCAGCAGCAGCAGGGGGAACTACAATGAGCAGTTCTTC
TRBJ1-2 - TRBV11-2 TRBD1 CASSFKTGGFLYGYTF TGTGCCAGCAGCTTCAAGACAGGGGGCTTTCTATATGGCTACACCTTC
TRBJ2-7 few TRBV19 TRBD1 CASSTGPPGQGPYEQYF TGTGCCAGTAGCACGGGACCACCGGGACAGGGCCCCTACGAGCAGTACTTC
TRBJ2-5 - TRBV12-3/TRBV12-4 - CASSFNQETQYF TGTGCCAGCAGTTTCAACCAAGAGACCCAGTACTTC
TRBJ1-1 - TRBV2 - CASGTAAAGTEAFF TGTGCCAGCGGTACGGCGGCGGCTGGCACTGAAGCTTTCTTT
TRBJ2-1 once TRBV7-3 - CASSLPGESNEQFF TGTGCCAGCAGCTTACCGGGAGAGAGTAATGAGCAGTTCTTC
TRBJ1-5 few TRBV3-1/TRBV3-2 TRBD1 CASSRRQGGDNF TGTGCCAGCAGCCGACGACAGGGGGGTGACAATTTT
TRBJ2-1 - TRBV6-4 - CASSDLEGGFDEQFF TGTGCCAGCAGTGACCTTGAGGGAGGCTTTGATGAGCAGTTCTTC
TRBJ1-2 few TRBV2 - CAGRQGRSGGYTF TGTGCCGGTCGGCAGGGGAGATCTGGTGGCTACACCTTC
TRBJ1-1 - TRBV7-3 - CASSLGQNTEAFF TGTGCCAGCAGCCTGGGACAGAACACTGAAGCTTTCTTT
TRBJ2-7 - TRBV12-3/TRBV12-4 TRBD1 CASSLGTAREQYF TGTGCCAGCAGTCTCGGGACAGCGCGTGAGCAGTACTTC
TRBJ2-3 - TRBV24-1 TRBD2 CATAGLAGGPATDTQYF TGTGCCACCGCGGGACTAGCGGGAGGGCCTGCCACAGATACGCAGTATTTT
TRBJ2-7 - TRBV19 - CASSIVGRAYEQYF TGTGCCAGTAGTATAGTCGGCAGGGCCTACGAGCAGTACTTC
TRBJ1-5 few TRBV6-5 TRBD1 CATTGSGGGQPQHF TGTGCCACCACAGGCTCAGGGGGTGGGCAGCCCCAGCATTTT
TRBJ2-5 - TRBV5-1 TRBD1 CASKGNRGHGETQYF TGCGCCAGCAAAGGAAACAGGGGGCATGGAGAGACCCAGTACTTC